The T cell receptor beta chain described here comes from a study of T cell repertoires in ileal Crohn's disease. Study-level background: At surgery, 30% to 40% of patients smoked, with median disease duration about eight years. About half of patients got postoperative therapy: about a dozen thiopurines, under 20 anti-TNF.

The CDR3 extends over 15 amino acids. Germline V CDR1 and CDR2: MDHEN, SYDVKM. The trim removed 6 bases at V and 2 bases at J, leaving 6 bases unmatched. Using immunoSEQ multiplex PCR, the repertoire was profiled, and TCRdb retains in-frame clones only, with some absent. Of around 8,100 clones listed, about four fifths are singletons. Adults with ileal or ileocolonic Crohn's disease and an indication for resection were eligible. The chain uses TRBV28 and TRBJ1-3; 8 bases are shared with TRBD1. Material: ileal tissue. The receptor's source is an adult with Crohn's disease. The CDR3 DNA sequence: TGTGCCAGCAGCCGCCCGACAGGGGCTGGAAACACCATATATTTT. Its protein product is CASSRPTGAGNTIYF.